The clone carrying this T cell receptor beta chain was observed a handful of times. Losses at the gene ends were 1 base for V and 3 bases for J; bases not matched to a gene: 2. The CDR3 contains 15 residues. The data derive from a study of T-cell memory formation after mild COVID-19. Via MiXCR, TCRdb re-called the 5' RACE reads, giving one row per CDR3 protein. The table includes hundreds of thousands of distinct CDR3 sequences, 15% to 25% detected once. J is TRBJ1-5 and V is TRBV12-3 or TRBV12-4; 8 bases match TRBD1. This clonotype was sampled from an adult woman who had mild COVID-19 (a few samples of this study predate the infection). Cell type and time point are not known. Sequencing was carried out using PBMCs or a T cell subset sorted from them (not recorded which). CDR3 sequence (DNA): TGTGCCAGCAGTTTAGTGACAGGGGCCAATCAGCCCCAGCATTTT. Amino acids: CASSLVTGANQPQHF.